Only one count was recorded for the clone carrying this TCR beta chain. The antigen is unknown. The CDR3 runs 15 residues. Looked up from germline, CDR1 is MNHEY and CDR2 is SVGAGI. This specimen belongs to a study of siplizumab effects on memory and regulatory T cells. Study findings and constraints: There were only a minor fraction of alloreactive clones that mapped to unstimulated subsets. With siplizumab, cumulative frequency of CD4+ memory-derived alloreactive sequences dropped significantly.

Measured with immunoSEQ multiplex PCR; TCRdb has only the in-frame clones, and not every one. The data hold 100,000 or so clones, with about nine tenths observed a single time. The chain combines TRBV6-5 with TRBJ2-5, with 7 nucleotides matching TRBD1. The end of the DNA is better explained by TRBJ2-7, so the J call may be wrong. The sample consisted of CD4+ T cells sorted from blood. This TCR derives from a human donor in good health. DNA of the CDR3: TGTGCCAGCAGGCGAAACCGGGACAGCTCCTACGAGCAGTACTTC. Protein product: CASRRNRDSSYEQYF.